Listed below are T cell receptor beta chains from one sample, sequenced in a study of shared clonotypes between healthy human individuals. Data came from immunoSEQ multiplex PCR; TCRdb stores just in-frame clones and leaves some out. The sample includes approximately 2.1 million clones, just over 90% of them seen just once. Sequenced material: naive CD4+ T cells from PBMCs. These receptor sequences come from a man in his late teens or twenties in good health. Some clones in this sample may be carry-over from other donors' samples. CDR3s include the opening cysteine and the closing phenylalanine or tryptophan. A D gene is named only where the DNA matches it firmly. The listing skips clone size in some rows; elsewhere it reads once, few, many or a size class.

CDR3	DNA	J	size	V	D
CASSPLGQADTQYF	TGTGCCAGCTCCCCTCTGGGACAGGCAGATACGCAGTATTTT	TRBJ2-3	NA	TRBV18	TRBD1
CASSNNGETQYF	TGTGCCAGTAGCAATAACGGGGAGACCCAGTACTTC	TRBJ2-5	NA	TRBV19	NA
CAWSSGVETQYF	TGTGCCTGGAGTTCTGGGGTCGAGACCCAGTACTTC	TRBJ2-5	NA	TRBV30	NA
CASSFSSGRLDEQFF	TGCGCCAGCAGCTTCTCTAGCGGGAGGCTCGATGAGCAGTTCTTC	TRBJ2-1	NA	TRBV5-1	TRBD2
CASSLGAGNSGANVLTF	TGTGCCAGCAGCTTAGGGGCGGGAAATTCAGGGGCCAACGTCCTGACTTTC	TRBJ2-6	NA	TRBV7-9	NA
CASSSHKAGTQETQYF	TGTGCCAGCAGCTCTCATAAAGCGGGAACCCAAGAGACCCAGTACTTC	TRBJ2-5	NA	TRBV7-3	TRBD2
CASSSPPVDYGYTF	TGTGCCAGCAGTTCCCCCCCAGTCGACTATGGCTACACCTTC	TRBJ1-2	once	TRBV6-6	NA
CASSFRASGSGETQYF	TGTGCCAGCAGCTTTCGAGCCAGCGGGAGTGGCGAGACCCAGTACTTC	TRBJ2-5	NA	TRBV7-9	TRBD2
CASSQQTGRYEQYF	TGTGCCAGCAGCCAACAAACAGGGCGCTACGAGCAGTACTTC	TRBJ2-7	NA	TRBV5-4	NA
CASSLGDRALAYEQYF	TGCGCCAGCAGCTTGGGGGACAGGGCCCTAGCCTACGAGCAGTACTTC	TRBJ2-7	NA	TRBV5-1	TRBD1
CASSIYNQPQHF	TGTGCCAGCAGTATCTACAATCAGCCCCAGCATTTT	TRBJ1-5	NA	TRBV28	NA
CASSVLGASTYEQYF	TGTGCCAGCAGCGTATTAGGAGCCTCTACCTACGAGCAGTACTTC	TRBJ2-7	once	TRBV9	NA
CASSPRGGRGVDTQYF	TGCGCCAGCAGCCCCAGGGGTGGGAGAGGTGTAGATACGCAGTATTTT	TRBJ2-3	NA	TRBV4-3	NA
CASSYDRVGEAFF	TGTGCCAGCAGTTATGACAGGGTCGGAGAAGCTTTCTTT	TRBJ1-1	NA	TRBV5-5	TRBD1
CASSLRSGHRENEQFF	TGTGCCAGCTCATTACGTTCTGGACACCGGGAAAATGAGCAGTTCTTC	TRBJ2-1	NA	TRBV18	NA
CASSSGTGGWSLGYTF	TGCGCCAGCAGCTCCGGGACAGGGGGATGGTCCTTAGGCTACACCTTC	TRBJ1-2	NA	TRBV5-1	TRBD1
CASSVAPRREQFF	TGTGCCAGCAGCGTAGCTCCCCGTAGAGAGCAGTTCTTC	TRBJ2-1	NA	TRBV9	NA
CASSPEIGGDGYTF	TGTGCCAGCAGCCCAGAGATAGGGGGCGATGGCTACACCTTC	TRBJ1-2	NA	TRBV9	TRBD1
CASRPTGGLSYEQYF	TGTGCCAGCAGACCCACAGGGGGCCTATCCTACGAGCAGTACTTC	TRBJ2-7	NA	TRBV6-1	TRBD1
CASSPTGSAVYEQYF	TGTGCCAGCAGCCCGACAGGGTCCGCGGTGTACGAGCAGTACTTC	TRBJ2-7	NA	TRBV5-4	TRBD1
CASSGIPGQVNTGELFF	TGCGCCAGCAGCGGGATCCCGGGACAGGTGAACACCGGGGAGCTGTTTTTT	TRBJ2-2	NA	TRBV5-1	TRBD1
CAISGKRTQGRTGELFF	TGTGCCATCAGTGGAAAACGGACACAGGGGAGAACCGGGGAGCTGTTTTTT	TRBJ2-2	NA	TRBV10-3	TRBD1
CASSASAEEQYF	TGTGCCAGCAGTGCCTCGGCGGAAGAGCAGTACTTC	TRBJ2-7	once	TRBV6-1	NA
CASSPGTGNTIYF	TGTGCCAGCTCACCAGGGACGGGAAACACCATATATTTT	TRBJ1-3	NA	TRBV18	NA
CASSLGGGGYNEQFF	TGTGCCAGCAGCTTAGGGGGAGGCGGATACAATGAGCAGTTCTTC	TRBJ2-1	NA	TRBV7-6	NA
CAIKTDNLFEQYF	TGTGCCATCAAAACGGACAACCTGTTCGAGCAGTACTTC	TRBJ2-7	NA	TRBV10-3	NA
CASSPQFGAKNEKLFF	TGTGCCAGCTCACCCCAGTTCGGAGCGAAAAATGAAAAACTGTTTTTT	TRBJ1-4	NA	TRBV18	NA
CASSFAGTRTDTQYF	TGTGCCAGCAGTTTTGCCGGGACCCGCACAGATACGCAGTATTTT	TRBJ2-3	NA	TRBV28	NA
CASSLDGPWYF	TGTGCCAGCAGCTTGGATGGCCCCTGGTACTTC	TRBJ2-7	NA	TRBV5-4	NA
CSVNRGEKLFF	TGCAGCGTTAATAGGGGAGAAAAACTGTTTTTT	TRBJ1-4	NA	TRBV29-1	NA
CASSPLPGGARTGELFF	TGTGCCAGCAGCCCCCTTCCAGGGGGCGCCCGGACCGGGGAGCTGTTTTTT	TRBJ2-2	NA	TRBV11-2	TRBD1
CSATEDGNAGYGYTF	TGCAGCGCCACCGAGGATGGAAACGCGGGGTATGGCTACACCTTC	TRBJ1-2	NA	TRBV29-1	NA
CASSQDWRQGRGYTF	TGTGCCAGCAGCCAAGACTGGCGGCAGGGTCGGGGCTACACCTTC	TRBJ1-2	NA	TRBV4-2	NA